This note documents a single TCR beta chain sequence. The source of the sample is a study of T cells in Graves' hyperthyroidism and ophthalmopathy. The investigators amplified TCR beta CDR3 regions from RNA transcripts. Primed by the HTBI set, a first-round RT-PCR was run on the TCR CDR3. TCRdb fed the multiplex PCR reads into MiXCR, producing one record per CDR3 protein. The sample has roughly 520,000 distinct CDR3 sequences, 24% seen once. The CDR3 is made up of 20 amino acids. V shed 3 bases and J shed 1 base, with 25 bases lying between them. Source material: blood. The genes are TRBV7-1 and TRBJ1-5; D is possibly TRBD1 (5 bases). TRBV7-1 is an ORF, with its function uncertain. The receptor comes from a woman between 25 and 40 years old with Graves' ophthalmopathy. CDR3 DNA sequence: TGTGCCAGCAGCTCCTTACAGGTCCCCAGGCGTAAACCGAGCAATCAGCCCCAGCATTTT. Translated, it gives CASSSLQVPRRKPSNQPQHF.